The sequence of this TCR beta chain was determined in a study of control samples from healthy donors and cancer patients. The CDR3 totals 14 residues. V lost 3 bases to trimming and J lost 2 bases; unmatched junction nucleotides: 4. Germline V gives CDR1 SQVTM, CDR2 ANQGSEA. Libraries were prepared by immunoSEQ multiplex PCR; TCRdb keeps only in-frame clonotypes and omits some of them. This table has about 40,000 clones, around 87% appearing once. The rearrangement joins TRBV29-1 to TRBJ2-7, with 10 bases that match TRBD1. The sequence came from a woman aged 55 to 70 with lung cancer. Sequenced material: PBMCs. CDR3 nucleotides: TGCAGCGTTGAGGGGACAGGGGCGCCCTACGAGCAGTACTTC. It translates to CSVEGTGAPYEQYF.